Below, 22 T cell receptor beta chains from the same sample are listed, as sequenced in a study of blood T cell repertoires in COVID-19 (dated by TCRdb to the early 2020s). Libraries were constructed by the immunoSEQ multiplex PCR assay. Sourced from immuneACCESS, this table was stored by TCRdb with only in-frame sequences that have V and J called. A share of the clones is absent; for the studies checked, an unresolved V gene accounts for under half, and the remainder has no known explanation. The sample table records hundreds of thousands of clones; 85% of these occur just once. Approximately 5.1% of the sample comes from the top ten. What was sequenced was peripheral blood. The origin of the receptors is a middle-aged man with active or convalescent COVID-19.

The chain combines TRBV5-5 with TRBJ2-3; D may be TRBD1 (5 bases). The CDR3 loop spans 16 amino acids. Germline V gives CDR1 SGHKS, CDR2 YYEKEE (reference sequence). The V end lost 0 bases, the J end lost 1 base, and 12 bases lay between the germline ends. CDR3 sequence (DNA): TGTGCCAGCAGCTTGGTTTTACAGGCCCGCACAGATACGCAGTATTTT. This gives the protein CASSLVLQARTDTQYF.

This chain joins TRBV11-2 and TRBJ1-1, with 7 bases identical to TRBD1. This CDR3 is built from 14 residues. The trim removed 5 bases at V and 0 bases at J, leaving 3 bases unmatched. Germline V gene sequence: CDR1 SGHAT, CDR2 FQNNGV. The CDR3 nucleotides are TGTGCCAGCAGCCGACAGGGAATGAACACTGAAGCTTTCTTT. It translates to CASSRQGMNTEAFF.

In DNA, the CDR3 is TGTGCCAGCAGGATAGATAGCGGGAGTAGGTACAATGAGCAGTTCTTC. It encodes CASRIDSGSRYNEQFF. J is TRBJ2-1 and V is TRBV27; the match to TRBD2 covers 9 bases. This CDR3 contains 16 residues. The ends lost 6 bases at V and 4 bases at J; junction bases unmatched: 10. CDR1 and CDR2 (germline): MNHEY, SMNVEV (reference sequence).

V is TRBV7-9 and J is TRBJ2-2; 9 bases are shared with TRBD2. Germline CDR1 and CDR2: SEHNR and FQNEAQ (reference sequence). This CDR3 is built from 18 residues. The J segment lost 4 bases and the V segment lost 1 base, leaving 10 bases of the junction unmatched. The CDR3 spells CASSLGRGLASTTGELFF. The DNA for the CDR3 is TGTGCCAGCAGCTTAGGGCGAGGACTAGCGAGCACCACCGGGGAGCTGTTTTTT.

V usage is TRBV6-1 and J usage is TRBJ2-6; 7 nucleotides line up with TRBD1. There are 17 residues in the CDR3. J was trimmed by 1 base and V by 4 bases; bases with no gene match: 7. Germline loops: CDR1 MNHNS, CDR2 SASEGT. CDR3 amino acids: CASSGARQGSGANVLTF. CDR3 sequence (DNA): TGTGCCAGCAGTGGCGCTAGACAGGGATCTGGGGCCAACGTCCTGACTTTC.

The rearrangement uses TRBV6-5 and TRBJ1-3; the D gene is possibly TRBD1 (6 bases). The V and J ends lost 6 bases and 3 bases respectively, with 12 bases between them. The CDR3 runs 14 residues. The V gene's germline CDR1 is MNHEY and CDR2 SVGAGI. The DNA of the CDR3 is TGTGCCAGCAGAAAAGACAGGCTTGGAAACACCATATATTTT. Encoded protein: CASRKDRLGNTIYF.

This chain uses TRBV25-1 with TRBJ1-4; TRBD1 matches at 7 bases. J was trimmed by 5 bases and V by 2 bases; bases with no gene match: 5. CDR3 size: 15 residues. Germline values: CDR1 MGHDK, CDR2 SYGVNS. Here the CDR3 DNA reads TGTGCCAGCAGTGAAACAGGGGTCGGGAATGAAAAACTGTTTTTT. The encoded protein is CASSETGVGNEKLFF.

The V gene is TRBV28, the J gene TRBJ2-1, with a tentative D call TRBD2 (5 bases). The germline gives CDR1 MDHEN, CDR2 SYDVKM. The CDR3 sequence is 16 residues long. The V and J ends lost 5 bases and 5 bases respectively, with 19 bases between them. CDR3 in DNA: TGTGCCAGCAGTGGACCTCTCCCGACTAATCACAATGAGCAGTTCTTC. Protein sequence: CASSGPLPTNHNEQFF.

The chain is built from TRBV25-1 and TRBJ1-2, with D perhaps TRBD1 (6 bases). The CDR3 sequence is 14 residues long. V lost 4 bases to trimming and J lost 5 bases, with 14 bases between them. The germline CDR1 and CDR2 sequences are MGHDK and SYGVNS. The CDR3 spells CASSGGAGAYGYTF. Written as DNA, the CDR3 is TGTGCCAGCAGTGGAGGTGCGGGGGCTTATGGCTACACCTTC.

The CDR3 reads CASSQTLSAGYNEQFF. CDR3 DNA: TGTGCCAGCAGCCAGACCCTCTCGGCAGGCTACAATGAGCAGTTCTTC. V usage is TRBV3-1 (or the pseudogene TRBV3-2) and J usage is TRBJ2-1; D not certain. V shed 3 bases and J shed 3 bases, with 15 bases lying between them. The CDR3 totals 16 residues. The germline CDR1 and CDR2 sequences are LGHDT and YNNKEL (reference sequence).

The rearrangement joins TRBV11-2 to TRBJ2-5; perhaps TRBD2 as D (5 bases). Between the trimmed V and J ends, which lost 5 bases and 5 bases, there was a span of 6 bases. This CDR3 contains 11 residues. From germline, CDR1 is SGHAT and CDR2 FQNNGV. CDR3: CASSPGETQYF. CDR3 sequence (DNA): TGTGCCAGCAGCCCGGGGGAGACCCAGTACTTC. Full variable domain (rest looked up from reference TRBV11-2 and TRBJ2-5): EAGVAQSPRYKIIEKRQSVAFWCNPISGHATLYWYQQILGQGPKLLIQFQNNGVVDDSQLPKDRFSAERLKGVDSTLKIQPAKLEDSAVYLCASSPGETQYFGPGTRLLVL.

This chain joins TRBV19 and TRBJ1-2, with 9 bases aligning to TRBD1. CDR1 and CDR2 from the germline V gene are LNHDA and SQIVND (reference sequence). The V segment lost 5 bases and the J segment 5 bases; nucleotides outside the gene matches: 12. CDR3 size: 16 residues. CDR3 nucleotides: TGTGCCAGTAGTGGCGGGACAGGGAAGGCGGATTATGGCTACACCTTC. Encoded protein: CASSGGTGKADYGYTF.

J is TRBJ2-2 and V is TRBV27; D is possibly TRBD2 (6 bases). Germline V CDR1 and CDR2: MNHEY, SMNVEV (reference sequence). This CDR3 contains 14 residues. Between the trimmed V and J ends, which lost 11 bases and 0 bases, there was a span of 13 bases. CDR3 sequence reads: CASIGRPNTGELFF. The CDR3 region has the DNA TGTGCCTCGATTGGGAGGCCGAACACCGGGGAGCTGTTTTTT.

With respect to this clone: Distinct nucleotide sequences in the sample also encode this CDR3. The chain couples TRBV4-1 to TRBJ1-5, with 10 bases identical to TRBD1. The CDR3 loop spans 14 amino acids. The V gene's germline CDR1 is MGHRA and CDR2 YSYEKL. V lost 3 bases to trimming and J lost 4 bases; unmatched junction nucleotides: 0. The CDR3 nucleotides are TGCGCCAGCAGCCAGGACAGGGGGAATCAGCCCCAGCATTTT. Translating it yields CASSQDRGNQPQHF.

The chain couples TRBV28 to TRBJ1-1; D gene ambiguous. Deletions cut 3 bases from V and 10 bases from J, with 18 bases between. The CDR3 runs to 14 residues. Germline CDR1 is MDHEN and CDR2 is SYDVKM. In DNA form, the CDR3 reads TGTGCCAGCAGTTTCGCGCCGGCGAGCCGGGGAGCTTTCTTT. Protein: CASSFAPASRGAFF. Full variable domain (outside the CDR3, taken from reference TRBV28 and TRBJ1-1): DVKVTQSSRYLVKRTGEKVFLECVQDMDHENMFWYRQDPGLGLRLIYFSYDVKMKEKGDIPEGYSVSREKKERFSLILESASTNQTSMYLCASSFAPASRGAFFGQGTRLTVV.

The chain uses TRBV14 and TRBJ2-4; 8 nucleotides agree with TRBD1. This CDR3 contains 15 residues. The trim removed 3 bases at V and 6 bases at J, leaving 7 bases unmatched. The germline CDR1 and CDR2 sequences are SGHDN and FVKESK. CDR3 bases: TGTGCCAGCAGCCAGGGTGGAGACAGGGGAAACATTCAGTACTTC. This sequence encodes CASSQGGDRGNIQYF.

This chain joins TRBV29-1 and TRBJ1-3; no clear D gene. V lost 4 bases and J lost 2, with 12 bases in between. Germline CDR1 SQVTM, CDR2 ANQGSEA. This CDR3 spans 14 amino acids. CDR3 bases: TGCAGCGTTGGAACTTCAAAGCCTGGAAACACCATATATTTT. Its translation is CSVGTSKPGNTIYF.

This chain links TRBV6-6 with TRBJ2-3, with 11 bases matching TRBD2. Looked up from germline, CDR1 is MNHNY and CDR2 is SVGAGI (reference sequence). The V gene end was trimmed by 5 bases and the J gene end by 1 base; junction bases not matched to a gene: 5. The CDR3 contains 16 residues. CDR3 nucleotides: TGTGCCAGCAGTCCCGGACTAGCGGGCCGCACAGATACGCAGTATTTT. Translating it yields CASSPGLAGRTDTQYF.

The chain links TRBV5-5 to TRBJ2-7; 7 bases fit TRBD1. CDR3 length equals 15 residues. V lost 5 bases, J lost 0 bases, and 8 bases stayed unmatched. Germline V lookup: CDR1 SGHKS, CDR2 YYEKEE (reference sequence). Here the CDR3 reads CASRLDRPPSYEQYF. The CDR3 DNA follows: TGTGCCAGCAGGCTGGACAGGCCTCCCTCCTACGAGCAGTACTTC. Combining the CDR3 with reference TRBV5-5 and TRBJ2-7 gives the whole variable domain DAGVTQSPTHLIKTRGQQVTLRCSPISGHKSVSWYQQVLGQGPQFIFQYYEKEERGRGNFPDRFSARQFPNYSSELNVNALLLGDSALYLCASRLDRPPSYEQYFGPGTRLTVT.

This sequence joins TRBV6-6 and TRBJ2-5, with a weak D call TRBD2 (5 bases). From germline, CDR1 is MNHNY and CDR2 SVGAGI (reference sequence). The CDR3 sequence is 12 residues long. V was cut by 10 bases and J by 1 base, with 10 bases left in between. In DNA, the CDR3 is TGTGCCACCGCCGGGGTCCAAGAGACCCAGTACTTC. Translated, it gives CATAGVQETQYF.

V and J are TRBV29-1 and TRBJ2-2; 7 bases are shared with TRBD1. Germline CDR1 reads SQVTM; CDR2 reads ANQGSEA. Trimming cost V 6 bases and J 2 bases; bases outside gene matches: 6. This CDR3 is built from 14 residues. CDR3 residues: CSVGPGGNTGELFF. CDR3 bases: TGCAGCGTGGGCCCAGGGGGAAACACCGGGGAGCTGTTTTTT.

The chain has TRBV6-4 and TRBJ2-1, with D perhaps matching TRBD2 (6 bases). The germline CDR1 and CDR2 sequences are MRHNA and SNTAGT. The CDR3 is 14 residues long. V was shortened by 10 bases and J by 0 bases, with 13 bases between the two germline ends. The CDR3 spells CATRGKSSYNEQFF. CDR3 DNA sequence: TGTGCCACCCGGGGGAAGAGCTCCTACAATGAGCAGTTCTTC.